The 32 T cell receptor beta chains below come from one sample, sequenced in a study of PD-L1 blockade in urothelial cancer. Using immunoSEQ multiplex PCR, the repertoire was profiled, and TCRdb retains in-frame clones only, with some absent. The table includes 70,000 to 85,000 clones, under 90% detected once. Sequencing was performed on PBMCs, taken around atezolizumab (anti-PD-L1) treatment. The receptors stem from a man aged 70 or older with urothelial cancer.

There are many counts of this clone. The CDR3 bases are TGTGCCAGCAGCACTCAAGGGGGTGCAGATACGCAGTATTTT. Residues: CASSTQGGADTQYF. The rearrangement links TRBV7-6 to TRBJ2-3; tentative D call: TRBD1 (6 bases). Trimming took 5 bases from V and 4 from J, leaving 13 bases between them. The CDR3 has 14 amino acids. The germline V gene has CDR1 SGHVS and CDR2 FNYEAQ. Using reference TRBV7-6 and TRBJ2-3 for the parts outside the CDR3, the full variable domain is GAGVSQSPRYKVTKRGQDVALRCDPISGHVSLYWYRQALGQGPEFLTYFNYEAQQDKSGLPNDRFSAERPEGSISTLTIQRTEQRDSAMYRCASSTQGGADTQYFGPGTRLTVL.

The chain is built from TRBV2 and TRBJ2-3, with 10 positions matching TRBD2. V lost 0 bases and J lost 8; bases outside the gene matches: 5. This CDR3 is built from 15 residues. CDR1 and CDR2 from the germline V gene are SNHLY and FYNNEI. CDR3: CASSEAGLARTTQYF. CDR3 DNA sequence: TGTGCCAGCAGTGAAGCGGGACTAGCGAGGACTACGCAGTATTTT.

V is TRBV27 and J is TRBJ2-7; 7 bases map to TRBD2. This CDR3 spans 18 amino acids. CDR1 MNHEY and CDR2 SMNVEV come from the germline V gene (reference sequence). V was pared by 3 bases and J by 4 bases, with 18 bases of the junction left unmatched. The CDR3 loop is CASSLFPLVGGSRYEQYF. The CDR3 DNA is TGTGCCAGCAGTTTGTTCCCCCTAGTGGGCGGGAGTAGGTACGAGCAGTACTTC.

The chain links TRBV18 to TRBJ2-3; no clear D. Trimming removed 2 bases from V and 6 bases from J, with 6 bases in between. Germline-derived CDR1 and CDR2 are KGHSH and LQKENI. The CDR3 loop spans 12 amino acids. Here the CDR3 DNA reads TGTGCCAGCTCACCAATTCGTGATACGCAGTATTTT. It specifies CASSPIRDTQYF.

The chain combines TRBV14 with TRBJ1-1, with D unclear. The CDR3 consists of 12 residues. Germline loops: CDR1 SGHDN, CDR2 FVKESK. The V gene lost 1 base and the J gene lost 10 bases, with 10 bases spanning the gap. The DNA of the CDR3 is TGTGCCAGCAGCCAAGCCGGGAGTATAGCTTTCTTT. It translates to CASSQAGSIAFF.

The sample holds a few counts of this clone. The chain joins TRBV4-1 to TRBJ1-1, with D hard to call. Deletions cut 0 bases from V and 6 bases from J, with 14 bases between. This CDR3 contains 15 residues. Looked up from germline, CDR1 is MGHRA and CDR2 is YSYEKL. CDR3 nucleotide sequence: TGCGCCAGCAGCCAAGATCCGAGCAGCGTCGCTGAAGCTTTCTTT. This gives the protein CASSQDPSSVAEAFF.

V gene TRBV27 combines with J gene TRBJ2-3, with 10 bases identical to TRBD1. Germline V gene data show CDR1 as MNHEY and CDR2 as SMNVEV (reference sequence). V lost 3 bases and J lost 6; bases outside the gene matches: 6. CDR3 length equals 15 residues. CDR3: CASSFLGTGADTQYF. The CDR3 DNA reads as TGTGCCAGCAGTTTTCTCGGGACAGGGGCGGATACGCAGTATTTT.

The chain joins TRBV9 to TRBJ1-1; 7 positions agree with TRBD1. The CDR3 runs to 16 residues. Germline loops: CDR1 SGDLS, CDR2 YYNGEE. Trimming cost V 2 bases and J 4 bases; bases outside gene matches: 11. This CDR3 reads CASSVGVTGAGTEAFF. The CDR3 region has the DNA TGTGCCAGCAGCGTGGGGGTAACAGGGGCTGGCACTGAAGCTTTCTTT. Based on the CDR3 plus reference TRBV9 and TRBJ1-1, the full variable domain is DSGVTQTPKHLITATGQRVTLRCSPRSGDLSVYWYQQSLDQGLQFLIQYYNGEERAKGNILERFSAQQFPDLHSELNLSSLELGDSALYFCASSVGVTGAGTEAFFGQGTRLTVV.

CDR3 in amino acids: CSVHSGSSVVWFNEQFF. CDR3 nucleotides: TGCAGTGTGCATAGCGGGAGTTCGGTGGTCTGGTTCAATGAGCAGTTCTTC. The chain carries TRBV29-1 and TRBJ2-1; 9 nucleotides line up with TRBD2. The CDR3 covers 17 residues. Germline V gene data show CDR1 as SQVTM and CDR2 as ANQGSEA.

The chain has TRBV5-1 and TRBJ1-3, with D perhaps matching TRBD1 (6 bases). The CDR3 is 15 amino acids. The germline CDR1 and CDR2 sequences are SGHRS and YFSETQ. V lost 5 bases and J 0 bases, leaving 12 bases between the germline ends. Written as DNA, the CDR3 is TGCGCCAGCAGGGACAGCAGTTTCTCTGGAAACACCATATATTTT. Residues: CASRDSSFSGNTIYF.

The chain joins TRBV5-4 to TRBJ2-1; D is ambiguous. CDR1 is SGHNT and CDR2 is YYREEE in the germline V gene (reference sequence). The germline V and J ends were trimmed by 4 bases and 8 bases, with 13 bases remaining between them. The CDR3 sequence is 13 residues long. The CDR3 DNA follows: TGTGCCAGCAGCGTGGTGGGTGGGCATGAGCAGTTCTTC. It translates to CASSVVGGHEQFF.

V and J are TRBV18 and TRBJ1-5, with 12 bases that match TRBD1. Germline CDR1 KGHSH, CDR2 LQKENI. CDR3 size: 18 residues. Germline trimming cut 0 bases from V and 3 bases from J; bases unmatched to any gene: 6. CDR3 residues: CASSPPGTGGLNNQPQHF. The DNA for the CDR3 is TGTGCCAGCTCACCACCCGGGACAGGGGGCCTGAACAATCAGCCCCAGCATTTT.

The genes are TRBV29-1 and TRBJ1-1; D might be TRBD1 (5 bases). CDR1 is SQVTM and CDR2 is ANQGSEA in the germline V gene. The CDR3 is 9 residues long. V was shortened by 8 bases and J by 11 bases, with 12 bases between the two germline ends. The CDR3 DNA follows: TGCAGCTTCGCGGAGGGGGCTTTCTTT. It codes for CSFAEGAFF.

The rearrangement joins TRBV11-2 to TRBJ1-1; 8 nucleotides match TRBD1. The V and J ends lost 5 bases and 6 bases, in that order; junction bases with no gene match: 8. The germline V gene has CDR1 SGHAT and CDR2 FQNNGV. The CDR3 loop spans 14 amino acids. The CDR3 region is CASSPTGVDPEAFF. CDR3 DNA: TGTGCCAGCAGCCCGACAGGGGTGGACCCTGAAGCTTTCTTT.

The CDR3: CASSLAGGLMSYEQFF. The CDR3 region has the DNA TGTGCCAGCAGCTTGGCCGGGGGGCTAATGAGTTATGAGCAGTTCTTC. The rearrangement uses TRBV5-5 and TRBJ2-1; D possibly corresponds to TRBD2 (7 bases). Looked up from germline, CDR1 is SGHKS and CDR2 is YYEKEE (reference sequence). The germline V and J ends were trimmed by 0 bases and 8 bases, with 18 bases remaining between them. The CDR3 has 16 residues.

Only a few counts were recorded for this clone. The chain couples TRBV5-1 to TRBJ1-2, with D possibly TRBD1 on 6 matching bases. Trimming removed 6 bases at V and 6 bases at J, with 15 bases between. This CDR3 is 13 amino acids long. CDR1 is SGHRS and CDR2 is YFSETQ in the germline V gene. The CDR3 sequence is CASTWGGSDGYTF. CDR3 nucleotide sequence: TGCGCCAGCACCTGGGGGGGCTCGGATGGCTACACCTTC.

This chain uses TRBV28 with TRBJ1-2, with TRBD1 identical over 9 bases. Germline CDR1 MDHEN, CDR2 SYDVKM. The CDR3 runs to 15 residues. V lost 6 bases and J lost 4; bases outside the gene matches: 9. CDR3 sequence reads: CASSRTGAASYGYTF. CDR3 DNA sequence: TGTGCCAGCAGCCGGACAGGGGCGGCGAGCTATGGCTACACCTTC.

The CDR3 is CASSLTTATSGIYNEQFF. Written as DNA, the CDR3 is TGTGCCAGCAGCTTAACCACGGCGACTAGCGGGATTTACAATGAGCAGTTCTTC. The rearrangement links TRBV7-3 to TRBJ2-1, with 11 positions matching TRBD2. Germline loops: CDR1 SGHTA, CDR2 FQGTGA. The CDR3 is 18 amino acids. With 0 bases clipped from V and 4 bases from J, the junction kept 8 bases outside the gene matches.

The gene calls are TRBV5-1 and TRBJ2-5; D is perhaps TRBD1 (5 bases). The CDR3 contains 15 residues. Germline CDR1 is SGHRS and CDR2 is YFSETQ. Between the trimmed V and J ends, which lost 3 bases and 4 bases, there was a span of 16 bases. CDR3 coding DNA: TGCGCCAGCAGCTCCCCCGGCACCCAGGGAGAGACCCAGTACTTC. Its translation: CASSSPGTQGETQYF.

This clone was seen just once. An end of the junction does not agree with germline; a read error may underlie this. The V and J genes are TRBV4-1 and TRBJ2-2, with 9 bases fitting TRBD2. The CDR3 has 17 amino acids. Germline-derived CDR1 and CDR2 are MGHRA and YSYEKL. In DNA form, the CDR3 reads TGCGCCAGCACCCAAGAATTAGCGGGAGTTCGTACCGGGGAGCTGTTTTTT. This sequence encodes CASTQELAGVRTGELFF.

The chain joins TRBV27 to TRBJ2-1; TRBD2 matches 12 bases. J was trimmed by 12 bases and V by 4 bases; bases with no gene match: 10. Germline-derived CDR1 and CDR2 are MNHEY and SMNVEV (reference sequence). This CDR3 is 15 amino acids long. The CDR3 bases are TGTGCCAGCAGTTCTCTAGCGGGAGGGCTTTTAGGGCAGTTCTTC. It is translated as CASSSLAGGLLGQFF.

This clone was observed once. The chain uses TRBV28 and TRBJ2-3; D might be TRBD2 (5 bases). Germline CDR1 is MDHEN and CDR2 is SYDVKM. This CDR3 is built from 15 residues. Trimming took off 4 bases at V and 1 base at J, with 12 bases between the two ends. This chain's CDR3 is CASSYWAGRTDTQYF. The CDR3 nucleotides read TGTGCCAGCAGTTACTGGGCGGGTCGCACAGATACGCAGTATTTT.

The V call is TRBV5-4, the J call TRBJ2-7; possible D gene TRBD1, 5 bases. Trimming left V 5 bases short and J 3 bases short, with 15 bases between. Germline CDR1 reads SGHNT; CDR2 reads YYREEE (reference sequence). The length of the CDR3 is 14 residues. The CDR3, as DNA: TGTGCCAGCAGGGTAAGGGGCAGAAACTACGAGCAGTACTTC. Amino acid sequence: CASRVRGRNYEQYF.

The rearrangement uses TRBV28 and TRBJ1-5; TRBD1 aligns across 7 bases. From germline, CDR1 is MDHEN and CDR2 SYDVKM. This CDR3 comprises 16 residues. Trimming cost V 5 bases and J 1 base; bases outside gene matches: 8. CDR3 DNA sequence: TGTGCCAGCAGTCAGAACAGGGGTGAGAGCAATCAGCCCCAGCATTTT. This codes for CASSQNRGESNQPQHF.

J is TRBJ1-4 and V is TRBV14; 8 nucleotides match TRBD1. Looked up from germline, CDR1 is SGHDN and CDR2 is FVKESK. V lost 1 base and J lost 10; bases outside the gene matches: 8. The CDR3 length is 15 residues. CDR3 bases: TGTGCCAGCAGCCAAGGACGGGACAGGCTGGGAAAACTGTTTTTT. It translates to CASSQGRDRLGKLFF.

This rearrangement joins TRBV19 to TRBJ1-4; TRBD1 is a possible D gene (5 bases). Germline V gene data show CDR1 as LNHDA and CDR2 as SQIVND (reference sequence). The CDR3 spans 16 residues. Trimming pared 3 bases from V and 6 bases from J, leaving 17 bases between. For the CDR3, the DNA is TGTGCCAGTAGTATCCCTTGGAGGGGACGGCATGAAAAACTGTTTTTT. Translated: CASSIPWRGRHEKLFF.

This rearrangement joins TRBV28 to TRBJ2-1; no clear D. The CDR3 contains 12 residues. Germline CDR1 is MDHEN and CDR2 is SYDVKM. Trimming removed 8 bases from V and 0 bases from J, with 5 bases in between. CDR3 protein: CASLSSYNEQFF. CDR3 DNA: TGTGCCAGCCTCAGCTCCTACAATGAGCAGTTCTTC.

The chain links TRBV5-8 to TRBJ1-5; 7 bases agree with TRBD1. Trimming took 2 bases from V and 6 from J; bases not matched to a gene: 8. Germline lookup yields CDR1 SGHTS and CDR2 YDEGEE. This CDR3 has 15 amino acids. CDR3 region: CASSLEGARIQPQHF. The DNA for the CDR3 is TGTGCCAGCAGCTTAGAGGGGGCCCGGATTCAGCCCCAGCATTTT.

This rearrangement joins TRBV5-4 to TRBJ2-5, with TRBD1 matching over 7 bases. The CDR3 loop spans 14 amino acids. V was pared by 7 bases and J by 5 bases, with 11 bases of the junction left unmatched. CDR1 and CDR2 (germline): SGHNT, YYREEE (reference sequence). CDR3 in DNA: TGTGCCAGCCTACTGGACAGGAGGATGGAGACCCAGTACTTC. Its translation: CASLLDRRMETQYF. Drawing the rest from reference TRBV5-4 and TRBJ2-5, the complete variable domain is ETGVTQSPTHLIKTRGQQVTLRCSSQSGHNTVSWYQQALGQGPQFIFQYYREEENGRGNFPPRFSGLQFPNYSSELNVNALELDDSALYLCASLLDRRMETQYFGPGTRLLVL.

The V and J genes are TRBV19 and TRBJ1-1; perhaps TRBD1 as D (6 bases). The germline gives CDR1 LNHDA, CDR2 SQIVND (reference sequence). The CDR3 is 16 residues long. The V and J ends lost 0 bases and 1 base respectively, with 12 bases between them. The DNA of the CDR3 is TGTGCCAGTAGTATAGAAACAGGGTGGAAGAACACTGAAGCTTTCTTT. Translating gives CASSIETGWKNTEAFF.

This sequence joins TRBV18 and TRBJ2-7, with D maybe TRBD2 (6 bases). Trimming removed 3 bases from V and 3 bases from J, with 15 bases in between. The CDR3 runs to 15 residues. The germline V gene encodes CDR1 KGHSH and CDR2 LQKENI. CDR3 sequence: CASSPRGENFYEQYF. DNA for the CDR3: TGTGCCAGCTCACCGCGGGGAGAGAATTTCTACGAGCAGTACTTC.

This rearrangement joins TRBV5-5 to TRBJ1-2, with 8 bases identical to TRBD1. The junction had 18 bases not matched to a gene; V was cut back by 3 bases and J by 8 bases. Germline lookup yields CDR1 SGHKS and CDR2 YYEKEE (reference sequence). This CDR3 region has 17 residues. This chain's CDR3 is CASSSTWTGTVDGGYTF. The CDR3 region has the DNA TGTGCCAGCAGCTCCACCTGGACAGGGACCGTGGACGGGGGCTACACCTTC. The full variable domain, its missing parts supplied by reference TRBV5-5 and TRBJ1-2, is DAGVTQSPTHLIKTRGQQVTLRCSPISGHKSVSWYQQVLGQGPQFIFQYYEKEERGRGNFPDRFSARQFPNYSSELNVNALLLGDSALYLCASSSTWTGTVDGGYTFGSGTRLTVV.